This TCR beta chain was sequenced for a study of OX40 agonist ivuxolimab in advanced cancers. Generated by immunoSEQ multiplex PCR, the TCRdb table keeps only in-frame clones and is missing some. Of 60,000 to 70,000 clones detected, 80% appear once; the ten largest clones hold approximately 1.2%. CDR3 length equals 15 residues. The V gene lost 0 bases and the J gene lost 4 bases, with 12 bases spanning the gap. In germline, CDR1 is LGHNA, CDR2 YSLEER. Sequencing used CD4+ or CD8+ T cells sorted from blood, obtained in a trial of the OX40 agonist ivuxolimab. The rearrangement links TRBV4-3 to TRBJ1-2; weak D call: TRBD1 (5 bases). The sequence derives from an adult with an advanced solid tumor such as melanoma, head and neck, liver or kidney cancer. Here the CDR3 reads CASSQDYAGGYGYTF. The CDR3 DNA reads as TGCGCCAGCAGCCAAGATTACGCGGGGGGCTATGGCTACACCTTC.